Following are 5 T cell receptor beta chains from one sample sequenced in a study of T-cell memory formation after mild COVID-19. TCRdb redid the calling of the 5' RACE reads with MiXCR, one entry per CDR3 protein. The sample shows 300,000 or so distinct CDR3 sequences, about a sixth of them seen only once. The sequenced material came from PBMCs or a T cell subset sorted from them (not recorded which). The receptors derive from a man between 18 and 35 years old who had mild COVID-19 (a few samples of this study predate the infection). Cell type and time point are not known.

This clonotype was observed a handful of times. The V and J genes are TRBV20-1 and TRBJ1-5; D is perhaps TRBD1 (5 bases). CDR1 and CDR2 (germline): DFQATT, SNEGSKA (reference sequence). This CDR3 is built from 14 residues. Trimming pared 2 bases from V and 1 base from J, leaving 9 bases between. This CDR3 reads CSARIPGSNQPQHF. CDR3 sequence (DNA): TGCAGTGCTAGAATTCCAGGGAGCAATCAGCCCCAGCATTTT.

This clonotype was seen a few times. The chain uses TRBV4-1 and TRBJ2-1, with 7 bases matching TRBD2. J lost 8 bases, V lost 8 bases, and 15 bases had no gene match. CDR1 is MGHRA and CDR2 is YSYEKL in the germline V gene. The CDR3 contains 15 residues. CDR3 bases: TGCGCCAGCCGCCCGGTCCTAGCGGCAATTCATGAGCAGTTCTTC. It encodes CASRPVLAAIHEQFF.

This chain links TRBV7-9 with TRBJ1-6; TRBD1 is a possible D gene (5 bases). Germline V CDR1 and CDR2: SEHNR, FQNEAQ (reference sequence). Between the trimmed V and J ends, which lost 4 bases and 9 bases, there was a span of 13 bases. The CDR3 length is 14 residues. The CDR3 here is CASSYGTPLSPLHF. DNA for the CDR3: TGTGCCAGCAGCTATGGGACCCCGCTTTCACCCCTCCACTTT.

This clonotype was counted many times. The V gene is TRBV4-3, the J gene TRBJ1-5, with no clear D. The V end was cut by 0 bases, the J end by 3 bases, with 9 bases between. CDR1 and CDR2 from the germline V gene are LGHNA and YSLEER. The CDR3 is made up of 15 amino acids. CDR3 residues: CASSQDLATNQPQHF. CDR3 DNA sequence: TGCGCCAGCAGCCAAGATTTGGCCACCAATCAGCCCCAGCATTTT.

This chain uses TRBV5-1 with TRBJ2-7; 7 bases align to TRBD2. In germline, CDR1 is SGHRS, CDR2 YFSETQ. V lost 4 bases and J lost 2; bases outside the gene matches: 3. The CDR3 totals 13 residues. The CDR3 nucleotides read TGCGCCAGCAGCGCGCGGGGGACCTACGAGCAGTACTTC. This codes for CASSARGTYEQYF. The full variable domain, with the rest looked up from reference TRBV5-1 and TRBJ2-7, is KAGVTQTPRYLIKTRGQQVTLSCSPISGHRSVSWYQQTPGQGLQFLFEYFSETQRNKGNFPGRFSGRQFSNSRSEMNVSTLELGDSALYLCASSARGTYEQYFGPGTRLTVT.